The clone carrying this TCR beta chain has just one count. Its specificity is not known. Germline lookup yields CDR1 GTSNPN and CDR2 SVGIG (reference sequence). The V gene lost 2 bases and the J gene lost 3 bases, with 14 bases spanning the gap. The CDR3 runs 15 residues. The data belong to a study of monozygotic twins with cystic fibrosis. The method was immunoSEQ multiplex PCR; TCRdb's version includes in-frame clones alone and lacks a portion of them. Found here are about 23,000 clones, about 97% of them singletons; the top ten hold 0.12% to 0.15%. Findings of the study overall: Clonality was generally low (median roughly 0.009), higher in the most severe patients.

Sequenced material: blood. This receptor was obtained from a girl between 10 and 17 years old with cystic fibrosis. V usage is TRBV30 and J usage is TRBJ1-5; D is uncertain. The CDR3 region is CAWSLGLLFNQPQHF. The CDR3 DNA reads TGTGCCTGGAGTTTGGGCCTCCTGTTCAATCAGCCCCAGCATTTT.